This TCR beta chain came from a study of T cell repertoires in cytomegalovirus infection. Study-level information: Peptides in the study included HLA-C-restricted and HLA-B-restricted CMV epitopes. CMV infection together with matching HLA type was indicated by public TCR beta signatures. Overall study results and limits: There were HLA-C-restricted CMV-specific TCR beta clonotypes dominating the ex vivo response. Summed public TCR beta family frequency identified CMV carriers bearing the relevant HLA.

The sample holds a few counts of this clonotype. Its antigen is unknown. In TCRdb, the reads were re-called with MiXCR into one record per CDR3 protein. Counted here are 570,000 or so distinct CDR3 sequences, almost 40% occurring once; the ten biggest clones make up 48%. The CDR3 spans 17 residues. Trimming pared 3 bases from V and 0 bases from J, leaving 14 bases between. The germline V gene has CDR1 SGHTA and CDR2 FQGNSA. The rearrangement links TRBV7-2 to TRBJ1-4; D is perhaps TRBD1 (6 bases). The clonotype was recovered from a human donor in good health (CMV status not recorded). Some clones in this sample may be carry-over from other donors' samples. The sequencing here drew on cultured PBMCs, taken from culture after CMV antigen stimulation. The CDR3 nucleotides are TGTGCCAGCAGCTTGGGGGGCGCGGGATCAACTAATGAAAAACTGTTTTTT. It codes for CASSLGGAGSTNEKLFF.